These 3 T cell receptor beta chains originate from one sample sequenced in a study of T cell changes during pregnancy in multiple sclerosis. Measured with immunoSEQ multiplex PCR; TCRdb has only the in-frame clones, and not every one. The sample lists around 45,000 clones, approximately 92% occurring once. The sample here was CD8+ T cells from peripheral blood mononuclear cells, taken in the second trimester of pregnancy. The receptors come from a female donor with multiple sclerosis, enrolled in a pregnancy study.

The V and J genes are TRBV7-9 and TRBJ1-4; D call uncertain. CDR3 length: 16 amino acids. Germline V gene data show CDR1 as SEHNR and CDR2 as FQNEAQ (reference sequence). Between the trimmed V and J ends, which lost 4 bases and 0 bases, there was a span of 12 bases. CDR3 loop: CASSSPSPATNEKLFF. The CDR3 nucleotides are TGTGCCAGCAGCTCCCCCTCCCCTGCAACTAATGAAAAACTGTTTTTT.

CDR3 sequence (DNA): TGTGCCAGCAGCTTGGTGGGGACAGAGGGCTACAATGAGCAGTTCTTC. Translated: CASSLVGTEGYNEQFF. The chain employs TRBV5-8 and TRBJ2-1; 7 positions agree with TRBD1. This CDR3 comprises 16 residues. Germline loops: CDR1 SGHTS, CDR2 YDEGEE. V dropped 0 bases and J dropped 3; count of bases not matched to a gene: 6.

The J gene is TRBJ1-1, the V gene TRBV2; 7 bases are a match to TRBD1. Germline-derived CDR1 and CDR2 are SNHLY and FYNNEI. V was pared by 6 bases and J by 0 bases, with 7 bases of the junction left unmatched. The CDR3 spans 15 residues. In DNA form, the CDR3 reads TGTGCCAGCAGGGAGACAGGGCTCATGAACACTGAAGCTTTCTTT. Its translation: CASRETGLMNTEAFF.